Here is one T cell receptor (beta chain) with its context. Patients having Susac syndrome satisfied recently defined diagnostic criteria for definite or probable disease. In contrast to the negatively isolated CD8+ and CD4+ T cells, TEMRA cells were FACS-enriched. RNA in amounts of roughly 0.45 to 1 ug was reverse transcribed with random hexamers. MiXCR was run by TCRdb on the immunoSEQ multiplex PCR reads, yielding one entry per CDR3 protein. Here the sample spans roughly 100,000 distinct CDR3 sequences, approximately 94% being singletons. CDR3 length: 16 amino acids. Per the germline V gene, CDR1 is MNHNY and CDR2 is SVGAGI (reference sequence). The V end lost 5 bases, the J end lost 6 bases, and 20 bases lay between the germline ends. These data come from a study of CD8 T cells in Susac syndrome. As for the study in general: Sequenced Susac syndrome patients included five or six with clinically active disease and about eight in remission.

Input material: CD8+ T cells from PBMCs. This sequence originates from a human donor with Susac syndrome. This chain connects TRBV6-6 to TRBJ2-1; tentative D call: TRBD2 (7 bases). In DNA form, the CDR3 reads TGTGCCAGCAGTCCCCTAGCCGGGGGGCTTCTCAATGAGCAGTTCTTC. Its translation: CASSPLAGGLLNEQFF.